This entry concerns a single T cell receptor beta chain. Its target is not known. This record belongs to a study of shared clonotypes between healthy human individuals. Each PCR replicate from the sorted subsets contained 200 to 250 ng DNA, which is some 31,000 T cell genomes. In the original processing: Sequence data from immunoSEQ were junction-only and lacked quality scores; consequently, filtering differed. Profiling relied on immunoSEQ multiplex PCR, and the TCRdb table lists in-frame clones only, not all of them. V, J and clone size are those of that table, while D and trimming were read from the DNA. The sample comprises approximately 740,000 clones, 80% to 95% of which are singletons, and approximately 25% rests with the top ten. The study's findings and limits: Having only a few donors restricted how much genetic and exposure-history diversity was captured. All-four-donor shared clonotypes had higher generation probabilities than non-shared clonotypes did.

The CDR3 extends over 18 amino acids. V lost 2 bases, J lost 5 bases, and 23 bases lay in between. Germline V CDR1 and CDR2: SGHRS, YFSETQ. Naive CD8 cells lacked CD45RO and underwent positive selection for CCR7, leaving out terminally differentiated effector memory CD45RA+ cells. This chain joins TRBV5-1 and TRBJ2-1, with D possibly TRBD2 on 6 matching bases. This clonotype was sampled from a man aged 30 to 45 in good health. Sequencing was carried out using naive CD8+ T cells sorted from blood. This CDR3 is CASSLFGSSATRHNEQFF. CDR3 bases: TGCGCCAGCAGCTTATTCGGGAGTTCCGCTACTCGACACAATGAGCAGTTCTTC.